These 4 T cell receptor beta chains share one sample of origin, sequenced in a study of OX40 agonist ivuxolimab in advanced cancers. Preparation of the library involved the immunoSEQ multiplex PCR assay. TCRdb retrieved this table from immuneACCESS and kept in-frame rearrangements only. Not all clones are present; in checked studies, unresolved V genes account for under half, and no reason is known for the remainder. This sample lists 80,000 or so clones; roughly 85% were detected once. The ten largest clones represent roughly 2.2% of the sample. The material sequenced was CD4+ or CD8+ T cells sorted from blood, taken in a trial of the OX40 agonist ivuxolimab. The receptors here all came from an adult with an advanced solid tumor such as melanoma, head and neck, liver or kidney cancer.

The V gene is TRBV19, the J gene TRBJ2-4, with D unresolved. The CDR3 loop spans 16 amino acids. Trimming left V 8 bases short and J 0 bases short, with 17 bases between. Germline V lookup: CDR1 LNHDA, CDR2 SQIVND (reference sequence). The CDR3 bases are TGTGCCAGTGGGGATCTAGGCGCCGAAGCCAAAAACATTCAGTACTTC. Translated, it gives CASGDLGAEAKNIQYF.

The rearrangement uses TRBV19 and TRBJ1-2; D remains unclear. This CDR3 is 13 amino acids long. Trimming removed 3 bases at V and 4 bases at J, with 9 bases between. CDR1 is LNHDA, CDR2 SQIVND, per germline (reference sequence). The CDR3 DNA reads TGTGCCAGTAGTATTGAGAGAGGCTATGGCTACACCTTC. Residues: CASSIERGYGYTF.

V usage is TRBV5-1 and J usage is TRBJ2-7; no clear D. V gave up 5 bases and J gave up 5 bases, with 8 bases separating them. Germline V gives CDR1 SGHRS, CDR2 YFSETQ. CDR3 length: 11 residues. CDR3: CASRAADEQYF. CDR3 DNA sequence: TGCGCCAGCAGGGCCGCGGACGAGCAGTACTTC.

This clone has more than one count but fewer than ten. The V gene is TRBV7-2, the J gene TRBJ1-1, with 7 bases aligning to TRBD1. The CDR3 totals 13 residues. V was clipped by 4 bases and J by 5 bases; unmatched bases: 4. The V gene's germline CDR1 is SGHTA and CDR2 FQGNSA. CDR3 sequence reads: CASSWDRQTEAFF. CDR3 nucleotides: TGTGCCAGCAGCTGGGACAGACAAACTGAAGCTTTCTTT.